The rows below give T cell receptor beta chains drawn from one sample of a study of blood T cell repertoires in COVID-19. Sequenced by immunoSEQ multiplex PCR; TCRdb stores in-frame clones only, minus some. The top ten hold 3% to 3.5% of the sample, which has some 220,000 clones, around 81% seen once. The sequenced sample consisted of peripheral blood. These receptor sequences come from a woman in her twenties or thirties who had recovered from COVID-19. Each CDR3 is given with its conserved first and last residue. D genes are given only for firm matches. Some rows have no size entry. The others give once, few or many, or a class for an expanded clone.

j_call v_call clone_size d_call cdr3_aa cdr3_nt
TRBJ1-5 TRBV27 - TRBD1 CASSPDRGGNQPQHF TGTGCCAGCAGTCCAGACAGGGGTGGCAATCAGCCCCAGCATTTT
TRBJ2-1 TRBV9 - - CASSVGGTYNEQFF TGTGCCAGCAGCGTAGGCGGTACCTACAATGAGCAGTTCTTC
TRBJ2-3 TRBV18 - TRBD2 CASSPQSRLAGTDTQYF TGTGCCAGCTCACCACAGTCCCGTCTAGCGGGCACAGATACGCAGTATTTT
TRBJ2-7 TRBV25-1 - - CASSEFPGYEQYF TGTGCCAGCAGTGAATTTCCGGGGTACGAGCAGTACTTC
TRBJ1-5 TRBV19 once - CASSIIEGSGNQPQHF TGTGCCAGTAGTATTATCGAGGGATCGGGCAATCAGCCCCAGCATTTT
TRBJ1-2 TRBV4-1 - TRBD1 CASSQKPGQATLEGYTF TGCGCCAGCAGCCAAAAACCGGGACAGGCAACCCTCGAGGGCTACACCTTC
TRBJ2-2 TRBV7-2 - TRBD1 CASSPGQGWSGELFF TGTGCCAGCAGCCCGGGACAGGGTTGGTCCGGGGAGCTGTTTTTT
TRBJ1-5 TRBV30 - - CAWSHVEGQPQHF TGTGCCTGGAGTCACGTGGAGGGTCAGCCCCAGCATTTT
TRBJ2-4 TRBV9 - TRBD1 CASSVALDRGENIQYF TGTGCCAGCAGCGTAGCTTTGGACAGGGGGGAAAACATTCAGTACTTC
TRBJ2-7 TRBV19 - TRBD2 CASRLAGTYEQYF TGTGCCAGTAGACTAGCGGGGACCTACGAGCAGTACTTC
TRBJ2-1 TRBV28 - TRBD2 CASSFIPAGGPYNEQFF TGTGCCAGCAGTTTCATCCCCGCGGGAGGGCCTTACAATGAGCAGTTCTTC
TRBJ2-1 TRBV11-3 - - CASSLRRSSYNEQFF TGTGCCAGCAGCTTACGGAGGAGCTCCTACAATGAGCAGTTCTTC
TRBJ2-3 TRBV5-1 - TRBD2 CASSFWSGSGRATDTQYF TGCGCCAGCAGCTTCTGGTCCGGGAGCGGGAGGGCCACAGATACGCAGTATTTT
TRBJ1-5 TRBV3-1/TRBV3-2 few - CASSQADSDQPQHF TGTGCCAGCAGCCAAGCGGACAGCGATCAGCCCCAGCATTTT
TRBJ2-1 TRBV4-2 - - CASSPSVKNYNEQFF TGTGCCAGCAGCCCTAGCGTAAAGAACTACAATGAGCAGTTCTTC
TRBJ2-3 TRBV6-5 - - CASSHRTSTDTQYF TGTGCCAGCAGCCATCGGACTAGCACAGATACGCAGTATTTT
TRBJ1-1 TRBV5-1 - TRBD1 CASSLGWTGVNTEAFF TGCGCCAGCAGCTTGGGGTGGACAGGGGTAAACACTGAAGCTTTCTTT
TRBJ2-2 TRBV11-2 - - CASSLDRNTGELFF TGTGCCAGCAGCTTAGACAGGAACACCGGGGAGCTGTTTTTT
TRBJ2-4 TRBV5-1 - TRBD2 CASSRSSGRNFSLSSKNIQYF TGCGCCAGCAGCCGGTCTAGCGGGAGAAACTTTTCTTTATCGTCCAAAAACATTCAGTACTTC
TRBJ2-2 TRBV13 - - CASSPQGSGELFF TGTGCCAGCAGCCCTCAGGGATCCGGGGAGCTGTTTTTT
TRBJ2-7 TRBV28 - - CASSLRTVYEQYF TGTGCCAGCAGTCTACGGACAGTCTACGAGCAGTACTTC
TRBJ2-7 TRBV5-5 - TRBD1 CASSAGQGVPYEQYF TGTGCCAGCAGCGCGGGACAGGGTGTCCCCTACGAGCAGTACTTC
TRBJ1-2 TRBV6-5 - TRBD1 CASSPPGGHYGYTF TGTGCCAGCAGCCCCCCAGGGGGCCACTATGGCTACACCTTC
TRBJ2-7 TRBV23-1 - - CASSPYEQYF TGCGCCAGCAGTCCTTACGAGCAGTACTTC
TRBJ2-2 TRBV6-5 - TRBD2 CASRISGRSTGELFF TGTGCCAGCAGGATTAGCGGGAGGTCCACCGGGGAGCTGTTTTTT